Below, 13 T cell receptor beta chains from the same sample are listed, as sequenced in a study of T-cell memory formation after mild COVID-19. In TCRdb, the 5' RACE reads were re-called with MiXCR into one record per CDR3 protein. Of some 600,000 distinct CDR3 sequences in the sample, roughly 17% were seen once. The sample consisted of PBMCs or a T cell subset sorted from them (not recorded which). The receptor set was obtained from an adult woman who had mild COVID-19 (a few samples of this study predate the infection). Cell type and time point are not known.

This chain links TRBV25-1 with TRBJ2-7, with 11 bases identical to TRBD2. The CDR3 extends over 19 amino acids. J lost 3 bases, V lost 1 base, and 14 bases had no gene match. CDR1 MGHDK and CDR2 SYGVNS come from the germline V gene. As DNA, the CDR3 is TGTGCCAGCAGTGAATCTGGAACTAGCGGGGGATCAGGAGTCTACGAGCAGTACTTC. Translated: CASSESGTSGGSGVYEQYF.

This clonotype was picked up a small number of times. The V gene is TRBV5-6, the J gene TRBJ2-1, with a tentative D call TRBD2 (5 bases). Per germline, CDR1 SGHDT and CDR2 YYEEEE. Trimming stripped 6 bases from V and 1 base from J, with 17 bases between. The CDR3 length is 16 residues. CDR3: CASNYVGSTSYNEQFF. The CDR3 DNA reads as TGTGCCAGCAACTATGTGGGGAGCACTTCCTACAATGAGCAGTTCTTC.

This clonotype was found once. The rearrangement uses TRBV20-1 and TRBJ1-6, with D possibly TRBD1 on 5 matching bases. V was pared by 0 bases and J by 7 bases, with 13 bases between. Germline values: CDR1 DFQATT, CDR2 SNEGSKA (reference sequence). The CDR3 is 15 amino acids. CDR3 in DNA: TGCAGTGCTAGAGATTCACGGCGGGGGAATTCACCCCTCCACTTT. Its translation is CSARDSRRGNSPLHF.

This clonotype has more than one count but fewer than ten. The rearrangement uses TRBV29-1 and TRBJ1-1, with 9 bases fitting TRBD1. V lost 4 bases, J lost 2 bases, and 5 bases stayed unmatched. This CDR3 is 14 amino acids long. Germline CDR1 reads SQVTM; CDR2 reads ANQGSEA. The CDR3 bases are TGCAGCGTTGCCGGGACAGGGTTTAACACTGAAGCTTTCTTT. It codes for CSVAGTGFNTEAFF.

This chain joins TRBV29-1 and TRBJ2-7, with 12 positions matching TRBD2. Germline CDR1 reads SQVTM; CDR2 reads ANQGSEA. Trimming took 6 bases from V and 6 from J; bases not matched to a gene: 12. The CDR3 extends over 15 amino acids. The CDR3 DNA follows: TGCAGCGTCCTAGGTTCTAGCGGGAGGGCCTTCGAGCAGTACTTC. As protein: CSVLGSSGRAFEQYF.

The J gene is TRBJ2-3, the V gene TRBV9; D is possibly TRBD2 (6 bases). Trimming stripped 0 bases from V and 2 bases from J, with 13 bases between. The CDR3 is 16 amino acids. CDR1 is SGDLS, CDR2 YYNGEE, per germline. In DNA form, the CDR3 reads TGTGCCAGCAGCGTAGAGATAGCGGCCAACACAGATACGCAGTATTTT. Encoded protein: CASSVEIAANTDTQYF.

The genes are TRBV6-5 and TRBJ1-1, with D unresolved. V was pared by 2 bases and J by 5 bases, with 15 bases between. The CDR3 is 15 amino acids. Germline V gives CDR1 MNHEY, CDR2 SVGAGI. The CDR3 protein is CASSYGRGRRTEAFF. CDR3 nucleotide sequence: TGTGCCAGCAGTTACGGCCGAGGTAGGCGAACTGAAGCTTTCTTT.

This clonotype was picked up a small number of times. V usage is TRBV6-5 and J usage is TRBJ2-3; D is undetermined. The CDR3 runs to 15 residues. Per the germline V gene, CDR1 is MNHEY and CDR2 is SVGAGI. V lost 0 bases, J lost 2 bases, and 9 bases lay in between. In DNA, the CDR3 is TGTGCCAGCAGTTACTCGACGGCATCCACAGATACGCAGTATTTT. This gives the protein CASSYSTASTDTQYF.

This chain connects TRBV7-9 to TRBJ2-7, with TRBD1 as a possible D gene (5 bases). CDR1 SEHNR and CDR2 FQNEAQ come from the germline V gene (reference sequence). The CDR3 sequence is 14 residues long. V was pared by 2 bases and J by 6 bases, with 14 bases between. CDR3 loop: CASSLQGPSREQYF. The CDR3 nucleotides read TGTGCCAGCAGCTTACAGGGTCCTTCGCGCGAGCAGTACTTC.

The chain is built from TRBV20-1 and TRBJ2-1; D is undetermined. CDR1 is DFQATT and CDR2 is SNEGSKA in the germline V gene (reference sequence). This CDR3 comprises 10 residues. Trimming removed 4 bases at V and 7 bases at J, with 5 bases between. Here the CDR3 reads CSATANEQFF. The CDR3 coding sequence is TGCAGTGCTACAGCAAATGAGCAGTTCTTC.

This clonotype was counted a few times. The chain links TRBV5-1 to TRBJ2-2, with 11 bases identical to TRBD1. The trim removed 3 bases at V and 4 bases at J, leaving 5 bases unmatched. Germline CDR1 is SGHRS and CDR2 is YFSETQ. The CDR3 totals 16 residues. The CDR3 DNA sequence: TGCGCCAGCAGCTCAGCAGGGACAGGGGGCACCGGGGAGCTGTTTTTT. Protein sequence: CASSSAGTGGTGELFF.

The chain couples TRBV29-1 to TRBJ2-7, with D unclear. The CDR3 length is 13 residues. The germline V and J ends were trimmed by 4 bases and 0 bases, with 10 bases remaining between them. Per germline, CDR1 SQVTM and CDR2 ANQGSEA. Here the CDR3 DNA reads TGCAGCGTTGGGGCAGGCTCCTCCTACGAGCAGTACTTC. It translates to CSVGAGSSYEQYF.

This clonotype was observed a few times. The chain's CDR3 is CASSRRQGGSPLHF. The CDR3 bases are TGTGCCAGCTCACGTCGACAGGGGGGTTCACCCCTCCACTTT. The chain has TRBV18 and TRBJ1-6; the match to TRBD1 covers 9 bases. This CDR3 region has 14 residues. The germline V gene has CDR1 KGHSH and CDR2 LQKENI. V shed 4 bases, J shed 9 bases, and the junction held 4 bases outside the gene matches. The entire variable domain, with the rest obtained from reference TRBV18 and TRBJ1-6, is as follows: NAGVMQNPRHLVRRRGQEARLRCSPMKGHSHVYWYRQLPEEGLKFMVYLQKENIIDESGMPKERFSAEFPKEGPSILRIQQVVRGDSAAYFCASSRRQGGSPLHFGNGTRLTVT.